This T cell receptor beta chain originates from a study of blood T cell repertoires in COVID-19. Study in general: Acute and convalescent COVID-19 specimens originated in the United States, Italy and Spain. T cells, B-cell-depleted T cells, or PBMCs provided the cDNA or gDNA that served as material.

This clone was found a few times. Sequencing was performed with immunoSEQ multiplex PCR; in TCRdb, only in-frame clones are kept and a portion is missing. The data show under 150,000 clones, roughly four fifths seen once. Sequenced sample: peripheral blood. This receptor was identified in a man aged 80 or over with acute or convalescent COVID-19.

The CDR3 DNA reads as TGTGCCAGCAGTCCGGGACAGGGGTCTGGAAACACCATATATTTT. This translates into CASSPGQGSGNTIYF. The rearrangement uses TRBV27 and TRBJ1-3, with 10 bases that match TRBD1. Germline lookup yields CDR1 MNHEY and CDR2 SMNVEV (reference sequence). The CDR3 is 15 amino acids. V was pared by 5 bases and J by 1 base, with 2 bases of the junction left unmatched.